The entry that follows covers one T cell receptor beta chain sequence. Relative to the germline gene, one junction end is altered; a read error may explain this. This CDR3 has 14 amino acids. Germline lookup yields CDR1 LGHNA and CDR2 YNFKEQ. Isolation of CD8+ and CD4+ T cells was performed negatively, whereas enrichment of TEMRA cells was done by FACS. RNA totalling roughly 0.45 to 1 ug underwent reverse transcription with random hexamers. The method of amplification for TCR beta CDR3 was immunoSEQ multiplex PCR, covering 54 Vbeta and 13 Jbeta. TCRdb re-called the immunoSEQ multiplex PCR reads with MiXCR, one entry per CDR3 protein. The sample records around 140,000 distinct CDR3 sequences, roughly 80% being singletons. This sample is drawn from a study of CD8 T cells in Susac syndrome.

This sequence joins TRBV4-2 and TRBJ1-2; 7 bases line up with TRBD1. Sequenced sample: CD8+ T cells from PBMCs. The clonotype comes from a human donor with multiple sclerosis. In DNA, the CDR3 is TGTGCCAGCAGCCAGACCGGCACAGGGGATGGCTACGCCTTC. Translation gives CASSQTGTGDGYAF.